The 11 T cell receptor beta chains in this list originate from one sample, sequenced in a study of PD-1 blockade in classical Hodgkin lymphoma. All patients experienced relapse after autologous stem cell transplantation, and brentuximab vedotin exposure was variable. TCRdb keeps only in-frame clones here, not all; method: immunoSEQ multiplex PCR. The sample has some 30,000 clones, 60% to 75% seen once. The material sequenced was peripheral blood mononuclear cells (PBMCs), taken before the second cycle of nivolumab. The receptors were gathered from a human donor with classical Hodgkin lymphoma.

The J gene is TRBJ2-2, the V gene TRBV9, with D tentatively TRBD1 or TRBD2 (5 bases each). CDR1 and CDR2 from the germline V gene are SGDLS and YYNGEE. The CDR3 covers 16 residues. Trimming stripped 0 bases from V and 5 bases from J, with 14 bases between. The CDR3 DNA follows: TGTGCCAGCAGCGTAGGTGGGGCAAGCGGTACCGGGGAGCTGTTTTTT. It yields the protein CASSVGGASGTGELFF.

The chain is built from TRBV4-1 and TRBJ2-3, with 14 positions matching TRBD2. Germline assignment: CDR1 MGHRA and CDR2 YSYEKL. The CDR3 is made up of 16 amino acids. The trim removed 3 bases at V and 3 bases at J, leaving 2 bases unmatched. CDR3 loop: CASSQGLAGETDTQYF. Written as DNA, the CDR3 is TGCGCCAGCAGCCAGGGACTAGCGGGGGAAACAGATACGCAGTATTTT.

The CDR3 DNA reads as TGTGCCAGCAGCTTGCCAGGGACAGTCTACGAGCAGTACTTC. Its protein is CASSLPGTVYEQYF. The rearrangement links TRBV5-4 to TRBJ2-7; 7 nucleotides align to TRBD1. The CDR3 extends over 14 amino acids. V was clipped by 1 base and J by 3 bases; unmatched bases: 4. Germline V gene sequence: CDR1 SGHNT, CDR2 YYREEE (reference sequence).

The chain employs TRBV28 and TRBJ1-4; D remains ambiguous. CDR3 length: 13 residues. Germline V gene sequence: CDR1 MDHEN, CDR2 SYDVKM. V was trimmed by 8 bases and J by 1 base, leaving 8 bases between them. The CDR3 sequence: CASAAGTNEKLFF. The CDR3 nucleotides are TGTGCCAGCGCTGCTGGAACTAATGAAAAACTGTTTTTT.

The V call is TRBV6-5, the J call TRBJ1-5; a weak D match, TRBD1 (5 bases). CDR3 length equals 15 residues. Trimming stripped 2 bases from V and 0 bases from J, with 8 bases between. The germline V gene encodes CDR1 MNHEY and CDR2 SVGAGI. The chain's CDR3 is CASSYGGGSNQPQHF. The CDR3 nucleotides are TGTGCCAGCAGTTACGGGGGAGGTAGCAATCAGCCCCAGCATTTT.

By share of the sample, this clone is medium-sized (0.01 to 0.1%). The chain combines TRBV19 with TRBJ1-5; no firm D call. Trimming took off 8 bases at V and 0 bases at J, with 5 bases between the two ends. The CDR3 covers 12 residues. Germline V gives CDR1 LNHDA, CDR2 SQIVND (reference sequence). The CDR3 region has the DNA TGTGCCAGTCGAAATAGCAATCAGCCCCAGCATTTT. Amino acids: CASRNSNQPQHF.

The chain links TRBV28 to TRBJ1-2; possible D gene TRBD1, 6 bases. The germline V gene encodes CDR1 MDHEN and CDR2 SYDVKM. The CDR3 runs 15 residues. Trimming cost V 2 bases and J 2 bases, with 12 bases left between them. The CDR3 spells CASSLRGAQNYGYTF. As DNA, the CDR3 is TGTGCCAGCAGTTTACGGGGGGCGCAAAACTATGGCTACACCTTC.

The chain combines TRBV7-2 with TRBJ1-1; TRBD1 matches at 8 bases. This CDR3 has 12 residues. Germline lookup yields CDR1 SGHTA and CDR2 FQGNSA. Trimming at V came to 5 bases and at J to 8 bases, leaving 4 bases not matched to a gene. The CDR3 nucleotides read TGTGCCAGCAGCAAAACAGGGGGAGAAGCTTTCTTT. It encodes CASSKTGGEAFF.

This chain connects TRBV6-5 to TRBJ2-7; D gene uncertain. CDR1 and CDR2 (germline): MNHEY, SVGAGI. The V gene lost 6 bases and the J gene lost 4 bases, with 13 bases spanning the gap. The CDR3 loop spans 13 amino acids. Written as DNA, the CDR3 is TGTGCCAGCAGCCGCGTAACTTCATACGAGCAGTACTTC. Amino acid sequence: CASSRVTSYEQYF.

The CDR3 DNA sequence: TGTGCCAGTAGTTTCGCCGGGAGTTACCTCTACGAGCAGTACTTC. This encodes CASSFAGSYLYEQYF. The chain combines TRBV19 with TRBJ2-7; tentative D call: TRBD2 (6 bases). The length of the CDR3 is 15 residues. Germline V gene sequence: CDR1 LNHDA, CDR2 SQIVND (reference sequence). Trimming removed 5 bases at V and 3 bases at J, with 17 bases between.

This clone was found once. V gene TRBV6-6 combines with J gene TRBJ1-3; tentative D call: TRBD1 (6 bases). The V end lost 2 bases, the J end lost 4 bases, and 12 bases lay between the germline ends. This CDR3 spans 15 amino acids. In germline, CDR1 is MNHNY, CDR2 SVGAGI (reference sequence). The CDR3 sequence: CASSYIGGGGNTIYF. DNA of the CDR3: TGTGCCAGCAGTTACATAGGGGGAGGAGGAAACACCATATATTTT.